The T cell receptor beta chain under discussion was sequenced for a study of blood T cells in healthy people across ages. Study-wide results and limits: Naive T cell percentage showed a strong correlation with TCR beta diversity.

A sample-barcoded 5' primer and a J-beta primer mix were used in a second PCR of roughly 7 to 12 cycles. In TCRdb, the 5' RACE reads were re-called with MiXCR into one record per CDR3 protein. The repertoire holds more than 900,000 distinct CDR3 sequences, under 35% seen once, with roughly 10% in the top ten. Germline CDR1 and CDR2: SGHRS and YFSETQ. V gave up 4 bases and J gave up 5 bases, with 14 bases separating them. This CDR3 is built from 14 residues. This clonotype was detected many times. Its matching antigen is unknown. The sample was also reused in another study, on T cells of mothers and their children.

The chain combines TRBV5-1 with TRBJ2-3; no clear D. The TCR sequence derives from a woman aged 40 to 49 in good health. The sample consisted of blood. In DNA, the CDR3 is TGCGCCAGCAGCGCACAGTCCGGGCGAGATACGCAGTATTTT. Protein: CASSAQSGRDTQYF. Complete variable domain (other parts from reference TRBV5-1 and TRBJ2-3): KAGVTQTPRYLIKTRGQQVTLSCSPISGHRSVSWYQQTPGQGLQFLFEYFSETQRNKGNFPGRFSGRQFSNSRSEMNVSTLELGDSALYLCASSAQSGRDTQYFGPGTRLTVL.